This TCR beta chain was profiled in a study of beta chain features in type 1 diabetes. Whole-study results and caveats: Resolution of whether HLA type affects TCRB rearrangement was not achieved here. TCRB CDR3s were moderately but significantly shorter in Type 1 diabetes patients in all four CD4+ subsets.

Investigators reverse transcribed all isolated RNA, so they sequenced expressed TCRB transcripts. Libraries were prepared by immunoSEQ multiplex PCR; TCRdb keeps only in-frame clonotypes and omits some of them. The sample records about 150,000 clones, 6% to 9% being singletons. On average, the one heparinised blood draw given by each donor was approximately 120 mL. Central memory, naive, regulatory and stem cell-like memory CD4+ cells were sorted by CD45RO/CCR7/CD25/CD127/CD95/CD27. Purity (above 95%) was reached by all sorted populations. As to this clone: Antigen: not known.

J lost 3 bases, V lost 4 bases, and 10 bases had no gene match. The CDR3 consists of 16 residues. Germline V gene sequence: CDR1 MNHEY, CDR2 SVGAGI. This clonotype was sampled from a man younger than 35 with type 1 diabetes. The sequenced sample was central memory CD4+ T cells from blood. The gene calls are TRBV6-5 and TRBJ2-7; 9 nucleotides match TRBD1. DNA for the CDR3: TGTGCCAGCAGTTCTCGCCCGGGACAGGGATACTACGAGCAGTACTTC. Its protein is CASSSRPGQGYYEQYF.